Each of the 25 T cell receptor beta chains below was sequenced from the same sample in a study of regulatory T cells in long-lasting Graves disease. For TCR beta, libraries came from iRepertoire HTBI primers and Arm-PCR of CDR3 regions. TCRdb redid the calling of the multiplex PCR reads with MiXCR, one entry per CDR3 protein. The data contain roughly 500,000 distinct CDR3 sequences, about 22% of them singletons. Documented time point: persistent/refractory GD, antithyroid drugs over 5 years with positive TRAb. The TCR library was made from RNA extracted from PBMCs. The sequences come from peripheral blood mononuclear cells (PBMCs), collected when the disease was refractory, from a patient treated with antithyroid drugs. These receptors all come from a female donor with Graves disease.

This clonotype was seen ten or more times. The DNA for the CDR3 is TGTGCCATCAGTCCACAGGTAAATCAGCCCCAGCATTTT. This gives the protein CAISPQVNQPQHF. V is TRBV10-3 and J is TRBJ1-5, with D possibly matching TRBD1 (5 bases). The germline V gene encodes CDR1 ENHRY and CDR2 SYGVKD. V was clipped by 5 bases and J by 4 bases, with 9 bases between them. The CDR3 consists of 13 residues.

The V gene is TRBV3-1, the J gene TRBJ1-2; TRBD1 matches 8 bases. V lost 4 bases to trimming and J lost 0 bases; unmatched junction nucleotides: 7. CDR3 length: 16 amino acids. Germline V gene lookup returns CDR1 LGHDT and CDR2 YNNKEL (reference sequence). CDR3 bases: TGTGCCAGCAGCCCGAGGACAGGGTTCGCTAACTATGGCTACACCTTC. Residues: CASSPRTGFANYGYTF.

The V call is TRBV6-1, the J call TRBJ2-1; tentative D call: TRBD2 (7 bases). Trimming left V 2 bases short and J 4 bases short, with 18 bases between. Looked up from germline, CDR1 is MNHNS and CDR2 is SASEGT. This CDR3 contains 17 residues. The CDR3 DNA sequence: TGTGCCAGCAGTGAAACCCACCTCGGGGGGCGATACAATGAGCAGTTCTTC. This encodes CASSETHLGGRYNEQFF.

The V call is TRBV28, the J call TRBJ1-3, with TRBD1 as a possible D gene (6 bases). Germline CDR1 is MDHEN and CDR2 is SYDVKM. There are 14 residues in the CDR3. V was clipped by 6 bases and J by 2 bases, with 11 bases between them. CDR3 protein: CASSPTGPGNTIYF. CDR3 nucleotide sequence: TGTGCCAGCAGCCCTACAGGGCCTGGAAACACCATATATTTT.

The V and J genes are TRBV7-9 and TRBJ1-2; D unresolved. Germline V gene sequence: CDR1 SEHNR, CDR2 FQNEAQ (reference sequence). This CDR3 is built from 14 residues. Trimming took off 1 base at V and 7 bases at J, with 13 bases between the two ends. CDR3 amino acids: CASSLESGLFGYTF. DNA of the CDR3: TGTGCCAGCAGCTTAGAGTCGGGCCTTTTTGGCTACACCTTC.

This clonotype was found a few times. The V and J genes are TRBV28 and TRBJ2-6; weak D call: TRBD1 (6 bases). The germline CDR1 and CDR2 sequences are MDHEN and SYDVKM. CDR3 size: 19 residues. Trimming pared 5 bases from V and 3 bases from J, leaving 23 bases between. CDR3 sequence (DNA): TGTGCCAGCAGTCTCTACAGGGCACGTACTTCCGGTGGGGCCAACGTCCTGACTTTC. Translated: CASSLYRARTSGGANVLTF.

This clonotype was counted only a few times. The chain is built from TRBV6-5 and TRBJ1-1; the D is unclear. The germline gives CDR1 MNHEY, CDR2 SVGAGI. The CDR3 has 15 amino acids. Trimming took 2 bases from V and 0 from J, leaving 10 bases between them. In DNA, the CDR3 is TGTGCCAGCAGTTACAATATGGGAATGAACACTGAAGCTTTCTTT. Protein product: CASSYNMGMNTEAFF.

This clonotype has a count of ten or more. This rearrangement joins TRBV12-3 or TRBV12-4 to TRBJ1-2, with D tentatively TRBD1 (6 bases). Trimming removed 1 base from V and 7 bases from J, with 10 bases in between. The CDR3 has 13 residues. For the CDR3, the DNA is TGTGCCAGCAGTTTAGGAACAGGGTTTGGCTACACCTTC. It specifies CASSLGTGFGYTF.

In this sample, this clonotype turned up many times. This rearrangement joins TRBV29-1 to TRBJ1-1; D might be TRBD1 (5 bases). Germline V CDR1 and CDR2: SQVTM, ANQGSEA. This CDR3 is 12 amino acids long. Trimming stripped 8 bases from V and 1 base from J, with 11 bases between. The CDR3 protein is CSIGAGNTEAFF. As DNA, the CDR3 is TGCAGCATCGGGGCCGGGAACACTGAAGCTTTCTTT.

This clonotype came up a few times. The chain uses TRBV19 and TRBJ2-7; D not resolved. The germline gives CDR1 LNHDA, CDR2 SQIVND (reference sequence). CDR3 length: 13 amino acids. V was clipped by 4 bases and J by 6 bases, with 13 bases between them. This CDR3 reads CASSSGRRGEQYF. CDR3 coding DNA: TGTGCCAGTAGTAGCGGAAGGCGCGGCGAGCAGTACTTC.

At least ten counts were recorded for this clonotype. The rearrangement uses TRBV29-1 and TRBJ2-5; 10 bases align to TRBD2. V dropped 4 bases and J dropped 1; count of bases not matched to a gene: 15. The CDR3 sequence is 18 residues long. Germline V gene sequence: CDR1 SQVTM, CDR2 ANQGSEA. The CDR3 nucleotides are TGCAGCGTTGTCACCTCTTGGCCTAGCGGGGGCCTCCAAGAGACCCAGTACTTC. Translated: CSVVTSWPSGGLQETQYF.

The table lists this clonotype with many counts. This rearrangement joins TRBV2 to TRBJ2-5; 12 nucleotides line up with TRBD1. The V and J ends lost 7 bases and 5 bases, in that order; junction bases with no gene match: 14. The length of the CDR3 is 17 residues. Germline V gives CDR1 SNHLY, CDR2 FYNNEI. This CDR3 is CASTLLAGTGGEETQYF. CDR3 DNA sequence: TGTGCCAGCACTCTCCTCGCCGGGACAGGGGGCGAGGAGACCCAGTACTTC. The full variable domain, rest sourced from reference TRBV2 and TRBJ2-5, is EPEVTQTPSHQVTQMGQEVILRCVPISNHLYFYWYRQILGQKVEFLVSFYNNEISEKSEIFDDQFSVERPDGSNFTLKIRSTKLEDSAMYFCASTLLAGTGGEETQYFGPGTRLLVL.

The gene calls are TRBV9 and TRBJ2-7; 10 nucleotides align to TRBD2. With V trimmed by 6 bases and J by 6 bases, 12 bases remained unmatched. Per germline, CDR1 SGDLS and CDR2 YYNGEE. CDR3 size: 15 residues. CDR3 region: CASTPGASGSVEQYF. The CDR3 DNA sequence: TGTGCCAGCACCCCTGGGGCTAGCGGGAGTGTCGAGCAGTACTTC.

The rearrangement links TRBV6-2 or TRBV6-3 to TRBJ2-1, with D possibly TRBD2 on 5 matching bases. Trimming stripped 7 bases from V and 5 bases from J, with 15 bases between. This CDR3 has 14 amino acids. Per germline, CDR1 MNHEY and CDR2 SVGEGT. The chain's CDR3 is CASTRESGNNEQFF. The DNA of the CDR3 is TGTGCCAGCACCCGAGAAAGCGGTAACAATGAGCAGTTCTTC.

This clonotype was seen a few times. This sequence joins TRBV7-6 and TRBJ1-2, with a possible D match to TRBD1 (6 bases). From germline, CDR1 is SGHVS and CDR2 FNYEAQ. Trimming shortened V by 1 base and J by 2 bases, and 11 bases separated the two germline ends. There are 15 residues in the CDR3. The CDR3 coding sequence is TGTGCCAGCAGCTTAGAGCAGGGGCCCAACTATGGCTACACCTTC. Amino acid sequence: CASSLEQGPNYGYTF.

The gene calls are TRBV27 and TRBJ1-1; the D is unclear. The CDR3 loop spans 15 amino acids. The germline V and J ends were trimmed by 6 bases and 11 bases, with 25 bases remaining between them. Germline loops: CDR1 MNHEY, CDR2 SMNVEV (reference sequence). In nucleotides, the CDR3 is TGTGCCAGCAGCCAACTCCTCGGGCAAACCCCTGCCGCTTTCTTT. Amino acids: CASSQLLGQTPAAFF.

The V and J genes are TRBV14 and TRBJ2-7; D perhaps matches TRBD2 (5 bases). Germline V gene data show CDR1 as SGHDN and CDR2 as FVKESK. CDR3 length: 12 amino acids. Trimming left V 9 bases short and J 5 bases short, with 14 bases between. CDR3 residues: CARDEGMHEQYF. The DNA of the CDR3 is TGTGCCAGAGATGAGGGTATGCACGAGCAGTACTTC.

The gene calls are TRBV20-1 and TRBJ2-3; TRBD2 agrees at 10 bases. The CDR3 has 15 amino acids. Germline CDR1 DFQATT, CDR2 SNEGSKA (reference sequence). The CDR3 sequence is CSSEAGGQDTDTQYF. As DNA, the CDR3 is TGCAGCTCCGAAGCGGGGGGGCAAGACACAGATACGCAGTATTTT.

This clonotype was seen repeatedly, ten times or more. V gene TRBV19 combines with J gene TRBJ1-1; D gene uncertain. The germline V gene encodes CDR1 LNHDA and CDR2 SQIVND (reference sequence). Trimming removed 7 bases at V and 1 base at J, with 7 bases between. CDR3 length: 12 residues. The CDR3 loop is CASMRTNTEAFF. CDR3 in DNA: TGTGCCAGTATGAGGACGAACACTGAAGCTTTCTTT.

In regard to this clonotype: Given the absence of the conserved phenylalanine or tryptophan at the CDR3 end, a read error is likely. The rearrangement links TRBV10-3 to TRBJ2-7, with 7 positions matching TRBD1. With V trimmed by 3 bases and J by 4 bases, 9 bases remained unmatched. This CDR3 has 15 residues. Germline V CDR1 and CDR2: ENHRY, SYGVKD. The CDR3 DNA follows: TGTGCCATCAGTGAATCGGGACAGTTGGGATACGAGCAGTACCTC. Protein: CAISESGQLGYEQYL.

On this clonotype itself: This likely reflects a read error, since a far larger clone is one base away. The CDR3 nucleotides read TGTGCCAGCAGTCCGAGATCTGGGGCCAACGTCCTGACTTTC. This codes for CASSPRSGANVLTF. This chain connects TRBV6-2 or TRBV6-3 to TRBJ2-6, with D unclear. The CDR3 runs 14 residues. V dropped 5 bases and J dropped 1 base, with 6 bases sitting between them. CDR1 is MNHEY, CDR2 SVGEGT, per germline.

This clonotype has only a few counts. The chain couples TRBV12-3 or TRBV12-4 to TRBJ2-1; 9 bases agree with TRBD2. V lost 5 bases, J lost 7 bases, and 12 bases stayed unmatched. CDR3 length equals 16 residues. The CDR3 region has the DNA TGTGCCAGCAGTCCCCGGACTAGCGAAAGATGGAATGAGCAGTTCTTC. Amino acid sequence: CASSPRTSERWNEQFF.

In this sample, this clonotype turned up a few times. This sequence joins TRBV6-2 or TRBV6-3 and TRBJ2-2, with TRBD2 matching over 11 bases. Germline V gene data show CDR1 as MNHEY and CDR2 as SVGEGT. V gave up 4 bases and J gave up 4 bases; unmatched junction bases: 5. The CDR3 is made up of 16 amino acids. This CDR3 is CASSLRLAGPTGELFF. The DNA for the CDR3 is TGTGCCAGCAGTTTGAGACTAGCGGGGCCCACCGGGGAGCTGTTTTTT.

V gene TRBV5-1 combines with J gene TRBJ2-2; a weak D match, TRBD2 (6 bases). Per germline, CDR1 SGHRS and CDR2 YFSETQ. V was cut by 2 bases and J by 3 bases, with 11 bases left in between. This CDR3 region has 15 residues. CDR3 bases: TGCGCCAGCAGCTTCCTAGGAGGGCACACCGGGGAGCTGTTTTTT. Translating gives CASSFLGGHTGELFF.

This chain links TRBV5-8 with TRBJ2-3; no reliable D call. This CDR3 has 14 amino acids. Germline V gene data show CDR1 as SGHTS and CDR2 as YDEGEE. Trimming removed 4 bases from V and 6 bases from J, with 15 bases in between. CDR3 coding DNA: TGTGCCAGCAGCCCCGCCACGTTATCGGATACGCAGTATTTT. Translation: CASSPATLSDTQYF.